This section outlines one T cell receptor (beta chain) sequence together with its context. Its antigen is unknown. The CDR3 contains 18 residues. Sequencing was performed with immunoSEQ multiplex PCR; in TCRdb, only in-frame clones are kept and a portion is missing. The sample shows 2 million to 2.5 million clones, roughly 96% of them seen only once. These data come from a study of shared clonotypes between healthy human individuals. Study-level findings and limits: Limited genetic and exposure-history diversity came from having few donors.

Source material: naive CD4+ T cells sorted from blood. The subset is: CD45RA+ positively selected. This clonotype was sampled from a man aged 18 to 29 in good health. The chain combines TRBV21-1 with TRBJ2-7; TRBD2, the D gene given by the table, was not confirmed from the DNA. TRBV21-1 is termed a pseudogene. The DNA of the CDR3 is TGTGCCAGCAGCATAGCAAAAGTTAGGGAGGACCGAGCCTACGAGCAGTACTTC. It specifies CASSIAKVREDRAYEQYF.